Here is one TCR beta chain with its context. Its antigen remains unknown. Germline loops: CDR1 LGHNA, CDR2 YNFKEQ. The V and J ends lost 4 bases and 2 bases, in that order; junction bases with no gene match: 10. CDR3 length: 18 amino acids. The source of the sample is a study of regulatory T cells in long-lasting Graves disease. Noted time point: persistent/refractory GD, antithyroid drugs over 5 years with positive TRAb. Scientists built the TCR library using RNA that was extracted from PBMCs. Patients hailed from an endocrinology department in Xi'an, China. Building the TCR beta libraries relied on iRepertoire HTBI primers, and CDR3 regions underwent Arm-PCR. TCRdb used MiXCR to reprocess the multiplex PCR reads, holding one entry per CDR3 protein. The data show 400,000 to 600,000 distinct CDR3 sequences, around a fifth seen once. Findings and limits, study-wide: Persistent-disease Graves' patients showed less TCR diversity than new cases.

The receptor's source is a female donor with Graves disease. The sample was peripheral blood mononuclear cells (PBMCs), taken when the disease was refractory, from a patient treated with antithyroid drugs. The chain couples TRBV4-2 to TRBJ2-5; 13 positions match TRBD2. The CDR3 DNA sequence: TGTGCCAGCAGCCCCGGACTAGCGGGGGAGGGACAACAAGAGACCCAGTACTTC. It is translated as CASSPGLAGEGQQETQYF.